This T cell receptor beta chain is drawn from a study of cytotoxic CD8 clonotypes in ibrutinib-treated CLL (dated by TCRdb to 2020 to 2022). Notes on the research overall: The cohort included some 14 treatment-naive and fewer than 12 relapsed/refractory patients; around 17 were IGHV unmutated. An average of 255,043 productive templates and 94,082 productive rearrangements was obtained per sample. Cryopreserved peripheral blood mononuclear cells were obtained prior to treatment, at the time of response, and at either disease progression or sustained remission. Response samples were taken after a median of roughly 12 months on treatment, ranging from roughly 6 to 36 months. Of the roughly 90 participants in the trial, about 25 had longitudinal samples available. Partial responses were observed in 24 patients and complete responses in 2; after a median follow-up of 68 months, remission was maintained in approximately 14 patients and progression was observed in some twelve. Study-level results and caveats: Clonality increased at ibrutinib response, stayed stable in sustained remission, and fell back toward baseline at progression. Baseline clonality exceeded that of age-matched healthy donors and correlated strongly with circulating CD8+ T-cell counts. Public clonotypes were rare and either shrank or stayed stable during treatment, and the rise in clonality at ibrutinib response reflected expansion of private clonotypes. Sampling times were not matched between patients in sustained remission and patients whose disease was progressing, and lymph node repertoires were not examined.

For TCR beta library preparation, around 2.2 micrograms of genomic DNA was extracted from cryopreserved PBMCs. Longitudinal blood samples from CLL patients on ibrutinib monotherapy were analyzed using high-throughput TCR beta sequencing. The patients were enrolled in a single-center, open-label phase 2 trial of ibrutinib monotherapy. A word on this clone: Its cognate antigen has yet to be identified. The input lacks base qualities; no much larger clone sits a single base away.

On a MiSeq, deep resolution sequencing aimed for a depth between 1 in 1 million and 1 in 200,000 T cells, with each clonotype covered around 9.2x on average. The immunoSEQ hsTCRB Kit was used to generate the TCR beta libraries. Regarding the original processing steps: ImmunoSEQ Data Assistant and ImmunoSEQ Analyzer were used for data analysis, and V, D and J genes were assigned according to IMGT definitions. Clonality, which ranges from 0 to 1, was calculated as one minus the normalized Shannon entropy of productive rearrangement frequencies. Only overrepresented clonotypes making up at least 0.05% of each patient's repertoire were included in the public clonotype analysis. About a dozen age-matched healthy donor repertoires from immuneACCESS served as clonality controls. TCRdb's version of the immuneACCESS table is confined to in-frame rearrangements and falls short of the full clone set. An unresolved V gene accounts for under half of the shortfall where checked; the remainder is of unknown origin. D and trimming come from the DNA, and the V and J calls and clone size come from that table. The table for this sample lists 30,000 to 40,000 clones; 45% to 50% of them were counted only once. The ten largest make up around 18% of the sample.

Its CDR3 holds 17 amino acids, cysteine through phenylalanine. Only the CDR3 region is kept as DNA, spanning 51 bases read in frame from base 1. Per the germline V gene (reference sequence), LNHNV is the CDR1 and YYDKDF is the CDR2. Trimmed from V: 0 bases; trimmed from J: 7 bases; junction bases lacking a gene match: 7. The rearrangement combines TRBV15 with TRBJ2-1, and 12 junction bases match TRBD1. The specimen comprised PBMCs, sampled before ibrutinib treatment. This receptor was taken from a human donor with chronic lymphocytic leukemia. The CDR3 sequence is CATSRDLGDRGLNEQFF. The nucleotides read TGTGCCACCAGCAGAGATCTAGGGGACAGGGGGCTTAATGAGCAGTTCTTC.